Below are 7 T cell receptor beta chains sequenced from a single sample in a study of beta chain features in type 1 diabetes (dated by TCRdb to between 2017 and 2018). The library was built by means of the immunoSEQ multiplex PCR assay. All of the isolated RNA was reverse transcribed with the High Capacity cDNA Reverse Transcription Kit, so expressed TCRB transcripts were sequenced. As stored in TCRdb, this immuneACCESS dataset retains in-frame rearrangements with V and J assigned. A fraction of the clones does not appear; measured against another copy, unresolved V genes explain less than half of the discrepancy, and the remainder lacks a known reason. Here the sample has 680,000 or so clones; roughly 16% occur a single time. The ten biggest clones cover about 0.097% of the sample. Sequencing was done on a sample of naive CD4+ T cells from blood. This specimen's cell subset or site label, per the study, means: true naive CD4+ T cells. The source of these receptors is a man younger than 30 in good health.

This clone has a handful of counts. Other nucleotide sequences in the sample specify the same CDR3. This chain connects TRBV7-2 to TRBJ2-7; 9 bases align to TRBD1. The CDR3 is 13 residues long. Losses at the gene ends were 6 bases for V and 2 bases for J; bases not matched to a gene: 2. Germline V CDR1 and CDR2: SGHTA, FQGNSA. The CDR3, as DNA: TGTGCCAGCAGTCGGGACAGGGCCTACGAGCAGTACTTC. Protein: CASSRDRAYEQYF.

The chain joins TRBV25-1 to TRBJ2-3; 10 nucleotides line up with TRBD2. From germline, CDR1 is MGHDK and CDR2 SYGVNS. J lost 2 bases, V lost 3 bases, and 5 bases had no gene match. The length of the CDR3 is 16 residues. The CDR3, as DNA: TGTGCCAGCAGTGAGGGGACTAGCGTTATCACAGATACGCAGTATTTT. This encodes CASSEGTSVITDTQYF.

This clone was seen only a few times. The chain combines TRBV7-9 with TRBJ2-5; 7 nucleotides agree with TRBD1. CDR1 SEHNR and CDR2 FQNEAQ come from the germline V gene (reference sequence). The CDR3 has 14 residues. V was pared by 4 bases and J by 1 base, with 3 bases of the junction left unmatched. The CDR3 reads CASSSQGPQETQYF. The DNA of the CDR3 is TGTGCCAGCAGCTCACAGGGGCCCCAAGAGACCCAGTACTTC.

In this sample, this clone turned up a few times. The V and J genes are TRBV2 and TRBJ1-1; 7 nucleotides agree with TRBD1. The trim removed 7 bases at V and 4 bases at J, leaving 9 bases unmatched. From germline, CDR1 is SNHLY and CDR2 FYNNEI. The CDR3 sequence is 14 residues long. The CDR3 nucleotides are TGTGCCAGCAACGGGGAGGGGGCTAGCACTGAAGCTTTCTTT. It specifies CASNGEGASTEAFF.

CDR3 sequence reads: CASSLAGQVVGWEQYF. As DNA, the CDR3 is TGTGCCAGCAGCTTAGCGGGACAGGTCGTCGGGTGGGAGCAGTACTTC. The rearrangement links TRBV7-9 to TRBJ2-7; 8 bases align to TRBD1. Germline V gene data show CDR1 as SEHNR and CDR2 as FQNEAQ (reference sequence). V lost 0 bases, J lost 7 bases, and 11 bases stayed unmatched. This CDR3 region has 16 residues.

The rearrangement joins TRBV4-3 to TRBJ1-2; 8 bases match TRBD1. The length of the CDR3 is 16 residues. V lost 0 bases and J lost 2; bases outside the gene matches: 5. Germline-derived CDR1 and CDR2 are LGHNA and YSLEER. Written as DNA, the CDR3 is TGCGCCAGCAGCCAAGATCCAGGACAGGGAAACTATGGCTACACCTTC. It is translated as CASSQDPGQGNYGYTF.

This chain uses TRBV15 with TRBJ2-7, with no clear D. Germline assignment: CDR1 LNHNV and CDR2 YYDKDF (reference sequence). The V end lost 4 bases, the J end lost 3 bases, and 7 bases lay between the germline ends. The CDR3 is made up of 12 amino acids. CDR3 DNA: TGTGCCACCAGCAAAGTGGGCTACGAGCAGTACTTC. Its translation is CATSKVGYEQYF.